The 26 T cell receptor beta chains below all came from one sample that was sequenced in a study of EBV T-cell therapy then PD-1 blockade in nasopharyngeal carcinoma. The antigens for these receptors are not known. Using immunoSEQ multiplex PCR, the repertoire was profiled, and TCRdb retains in-frame clones only, with some absent. The sample lists some 14,000 clones; around four fifths were seen once. Specified treatment: AdE1-LMPpoly-expanded autologous EBV-specific T-cell therapy followed by anti-PD-1 nivolumab. Material: CD8+ T cells from blood, obtained around day 100 from a patient whose treatment included autologous EBV-specific T cells and nivolumab. These receptors originate from a man aged 40-49 years with nasopharyngeal carcinoma.

Written as DNA, the CDR3 is TGTGCCAGCAGCGTAGTGGACGGGGGTTACTCCTACGAGCAGTACTTC. This codes for CASSVVDGGYSYEQYF. The chain is built from TRBV9 and TRBJ2-7, with a tentative D call TRBD2 (6 bases). CDR1 and CDR2 from the germline V gene are SGDLS and YYNGEE. This CDR3 has 16 residues. Trimming shortened V by 0 bases and J by 0 bases, and 13 bases separated the two germline ends.

This sequence joins TRBV29-1 and TRBJ2-7; 7 bases map to TRBD1. Germline trimming cut 6 bases from V and 0 bases from J; bases unmatched to any gene: 5. The V gene's germline CDR1 is SQVTM and CDR2 ANQGSEA. There are 13 residues in the CDR3. CDR3 sequence: CSVGDSYSYEQYF. CDR3 nucleotides: TGCAGCGTGGGGGACAGTTACTCCTACGAGCAGTACTTC.

The gene calls are TRBV7-3 and TRBJ1-3, with a weak D call TRBD1 (6 bases). The CDR3 is 15 residues long. V lost 3 bases and J lost 0, with 9 bases in between. Germline V gives CDR1 SGHTA, CDR2 FQGTGA. CDR3 DNA: TGTGCCAGCAGCTTGGGGGCAGTCTCTGGAAACACCATATATTTT. It translates to CASSLGAVSGNTIYF. The complete variable domain, with remaining parts taken from reference TRBV7-3 and TRBJ1-3, reads GAGVSQTPSNKVTEKGKYVELRCDPISGHTALYWYRQSLGQGPEFLIYFQGTGAADDSGLPNDRFFAVRPEGSVSTLKIQRTERGDSAVYLCASSLGAVSGNTIYFGEGSWLTVV.

V is TRBV27 and J is TRBJ2-7; D is uncertain. The CDR3 totals 12 residues. Trimming stripped 6 bases from V and 5 bases from J, with 11 bases between. Germline CDR1 reads MNHEY; CDR2 reads SMNVEV (reference sequence). CDR3 sequence: CASSPDLDEQYF. The DNA of the CDR3 is TGTGCCAGCAGCCCGGACCTCGACGAGCAGTACTTC.

CDR3 coding DNA: TGTGCCAGCAGTTTGATCGGGGCCGAGCAGTACTTC. Protein product: CASSLIGAEQYF. The chain links TRBV27 to TRBJ2-7; TRBD1 or TRBD2 may be the D gene (5 bases each). Per germline, CDR1 MNHEY and CDR2 SMNVEV (reference sequence). This CDR3 spans 12 amino acids. Trimming removed 3 bases from V and 6 bases from J, with 9 bases in between.

The chain couples TRBV6-4 to TRBJ2-3, with D unresolved. CDR1 and CDR2 from the germline V gene are MRHNA and SNTAGT. This CDR3 comprises 13 residues. V was pared by 2 bases and J by 1 base, with 4 bases between. CDR3 region: CASSDAGTDTQYF. The CDR3 DNA follows: TGTGCCAGCAGTGACGCCGGCACAGATACGCAGTATTTT.

The chain combines TRBV7-3 with TRBJ1-1; D not resolved. The CDR3 runs 14 residues. V lost 0 bases, J lost 1 base, and 6 bases lay in between. Germline V gene lookup returns CDR1 SGHTA and CDR2 FQGTGA. The CDR3 DNA reads TGTGCCAGCAGCTTAACGGGAGGGAACACTGAAGCTTTCTTT. It encodes CASSLTGGNTEAFF. The full variable domain, completed using reference TRBV7-3 and TRBJ1-1, is GAGVSQTPSNKVTEKGKYVELRCDPISGHTALYWYRQSLGQGPEFLIYFQGTGAADDSGLPNDRFFAVRPEGSVSTLKIQRTERGDSAVYLCASSLTGGNTEAFFGQGTRLTVV.

This rearrangement joins TRBV19 to TRBJ1-5, with 7 bases aligning to TRBD1. Unmatched junction bases numbered 11, after V lost 4 bases and J lost 8 bases. This CDR3 has 15 residues. Germline V gene data show CDR1 as LNHDA and CDR2 as SQIVND (reference sequence). The DNA for the CDR3 is TGTGCCAGTAGTACACCCGGACAGGTTCGGGAGCCCCAGCATTTT. Amino acids: CASSTPGQVREPQHF.

This sequence joins TRBV28 and TRBJ2-3; D uncertain. V lost 5 bases, J lost 7 bases, and 7 bases lay in between. CDR1 is MDHEN, CDR2 SYDVKM, per germline. This CDR3 spans 11 amino acids. The CDR3 loop is CASSDTNTQYF. The DNA for the CDR3 is TGTGCCAGCAGTGACACGAATACGCAGTATTTT.

The genes are TRBV3-1 (or the pseudogene TRBV3-2) and TRBJ1-6; D is ambiguous. Germline lookup yields CDR1 LGHDT and CDR2 YNNKEL (reference sequence). The CDR3 totals 15 residues. Trimming stripped 4 bases from V and 4 bases from J, with 11 bases between. The CDR3 region is CASSPDGPYNSPLHF. CDR3 in DNA: TGTGCCAGCAGCCCGGACGGTCCATATAATTCACCCCTCCACTTT.

This clone was counted only a few times. The chain has TRBV11-3 and TRBJ2-5, with D possibly called TRBD1 or TRBD2 (5 bases each). V lost 1 base and J 2 bases, leaving 8 bases between the germline ends. This CDR3 has 14 amino acids. Germline V gene data show CDR1 as SGHNT and CDR2 as YENEEA. CDR3 in DNA: TGTGCCAGCAGCTTAGGTGGGGGTCAAGAGACCCAGTACTTC. Its protein is CASSLGGGQETQYF.

This clone was seen just once. The rearrangement links TRBV5-5 to TRBJ2-7; TRBD1 aligns across 7 bases. Losses at the gene ends were 4 bases for V and 5 bases for J; bases not matched to a gene: 9. The CDR3 contains 14 residues. The germline gives CDR1 SGHKS, CDR2 YYEKEE (reference sequence). This CDR3 reads CASSPRQGNHEQYF. CDR3 bases: TGTGCCAGCAGCCCACGACAGGGTAACCACGAGCAGTACTTC.

This chain joins TRBV15 and TRBJ1-6, with 8 nucleotides matching TRBD1. Germline V CDR1 and CDR2: LNHNV, YYDKDF (reference sequence). CDR3 length: 15 amino acids. Trimming at V came to 5 bases and at J to 7 bases, leaving 7 bases not matched to a gene. The CDR3 coding sequence is TGTGCCACCAGCGTTTTCGACAGGGGAAATTCACCCCTCCACTTT. Translating it yields CATSVFDRGNSPLHF.

The rearrangement links TRBV4-1 to TRBJ2-7, with 8 bases matching TRBD1. The CDR3 length is 14 residues. Germline assignment: CDR1 MGHRA and CDR2 YSYEKL. V lost 4 bases to trimming and J lost 6 bases; unmatched junction nucleotides: 8. CDR3 loop: CASSPRTGPSEQYF. CDR3 sequence (DNA): TGCGCCAGCAGCCCACGGACAGGGCCCAGCGAGCAGTACTTC.

This clone was counted once. The gene calls are TRBV25-1 and TRBJ2-1, with D hard to call. CDR1 and CDR2 from the germline V gene are MGHDK and SYGVNS. This CDR3 has 13 amino acids. V shed 1 base and J shed 4 bases, with 5 bases lying between them. CDR3 protein: CASSESGYNEQFF. In DNA, the CDR3 is TGTGCCAGCAGTGAATCCGGGTACAATGAGCAGTTCTTC.

This chain joins TRBV5-4 and TRBJ1-1; no clear D gene. V dropped 5 bases and J dropped 0 bases, with 8 bases sitting between them. The CDR3 length is 13 residues. Per germline, CDR1 SGHNT and CDR2 YYREEE (reference sequence). The CDR3 spells CASSSGVNTEAFF. As DNA, the CDR3 is TGTGCCAGCAGTTCCGGGGTGAACACTGAAGCTTTCTTT.

V usage is TRBV15 and J usage is TRBJ1-3; the D is unclear. Between the trimmed V and J ends, which lost 3 bases and 4 bases, there was a span of 7 bases. The CDR3 contains 13 residues. Germline V lookup: CDR1 LNHNV, CDR2 YYDKDF (reference sequence). CDR3 amino acids: CATSRNQGNTIYF. The CDR3 DNA reads TGTGCCACCAGCAGGAATCAGGGAAACACCATATATTTT.

This clone appeared a single time. The genes are TRBV27 and TRBJ1-2; D perhaps matches TRBD1 (6 bases). V was pared by 5 bases and J by 4 bases, with 14 bases between. The CDR3 extends over 14 amino acids. Per the germline V gene, CDR1 is MNHEY and CDR2 is SMNVEV (reference sequence). As DNA, the CDR3 is TGTGCCAGCAGTGGGAAAAACAGGGCCTATGGCTACACCTTC. Translating it yields CASSGKNRAYGYTF.

The gene calls are TRBV29-1 and TRBJ2-1; TRBD1 agrees at 8 bases. The CDR3 totals 17 residues. Germline loops: CDR1 SQVTM, CDR2 ANQGSEA. The V and J ends lost 3 bases and 2 bases, in that order; junction bases with no gene match: 12. This CDR3 is CSVDPPAGQGTYNEQFF. The CDR3 nucleotides read TGCAGCGTTGATCCGCCTGCAGGACAGGGAACCTACAATGAGCAGTTCTTC.

The V gene is TRBV6-2 or TRBV6-3, the J gene TRBJ1-5, with TRBD1 as a possible D gene (5 bases). The length of the CDR3 is 18 residues. V was trimmed by 2 bases and J by 5 bases, leaving 22 bases between them. Germline CDR1 reads MNHEY; CDR2 reads SVGEGT. The DNA for the CDR3 is TGTGCCAGCAGTTACGAGGGGCTCCCCCCATCAGCCTATCAGCCCCAGCATTTT. Translating gives CASSYEGLPPSAYQPQHF.

This clone came up a few times. V gene TRBV6-4 combines with J gene TRBJ2-6, with TRBD1 matching over 7 bases. Per germline, CDR1 MRHNA and CDR2 SNTAGT. With V trimmed by 4 bases and J by 0 bases, 3 bases remained unmatched. This CDR3 has 16 residues. CDR3 in amino acids: CASSGGQPSGANVLTF. The CDR3, as DNA: TGTGCCAGCAGTGGGGGACAGCCCTCTGGGGCCAACGTCCTGACTTTC.

CDR3 sequence: CASSFVYVGAGGRQETQYF. Written as DNA, the CDR3 is TGTGCCAGCAGTTTCGTCTATGTGGGGGCCGGGGGACGCCAAGAGACCCAGTACTTC. The gene calls are TRBV28 and TRBJ2-5; D may match TRBD1 or TRBD2 (6 bases each). The germline V gene has CDR1 MDHEN and CDR2 SYDVKM. Trimming cost V 3 bases and J 1 base, with 24 bases left between them. This CDR3 comprises 19 residues.

This clone was counted a few times. The chain is built from TRBV5-6 and TRBJ2-5; TRBD2 aligns across 9 bases. This CDR3 spans 16 amino acids. Germline V gene sequence: CDR1 SGHDT, CDR2 YYEEEE. V lost 1 base to trimming and J lost 4 bases; unmatched junction nucleotides: 8. For the CDR3, the DNA is TGTGCCAGCAGCTTGTTTGCTAGCGGGGTGGGAGAGACCCAGTACTTC. Encoded protein: CASSLFASGVGETQYF. The entire variable domain, with the rest obtained from reference TRBV5-6 and TRBJ2-5, is as follows: DAGVTQSPTHLIKTRGQQVTLRCSPKSGHDTVSWYQQALGQGPQFIFQYYEEEERQRGNFPDRFSGHQFPNYSSELNVNALLLGDSALYLCASSLFASGVGETQYFGPGTRLLVL.

The chain combines TRBV6-6 with TRBJ1-3; no clear D. V lost 7 bases and J 2 bases, leaving 12 bases between the germline ends. Germline V gives CDR1 MNHNY, CDR2 SVGAGI (reference sequence). The CDR3 covers 14 residues. This CDR3 reads CASTTAEAGNTIYF. The CDR3 nucleotides are TGTGCCAGCACGACTGCCGAGGCTGGAAACACCATATATTTT.

CDR3 residues: CASNPGQSNYEQYF. The CDR3, as DNA: TGTGCCAGCAACCCGGGACAGTCGAACTACGAGCAGTACTTC. This rearrangement joins TRBV6-2 or TRBV6-3 to TRBJ2-7, with 7 positions matching TRBD1. The CDR3 has 14 residues. The germline V gene encodes CDR1 MNHEY and CDR2 SVGEGT. The V and J ends lost 7 bases and 3 bases, in that order; junction bases with no gene match: 9.

The chain uses TRBV9 and TRBJ2-1; D ambiguous. V was pared by 6 bases and J by 0 bases, with 10 bases between. Germline assignment: CDR1 SGDLS and CDR2 YYNGEE. The CDR3 length is 14 residues. The CDR3 region is CASKPQHSYNEQFF. CDR3 nucleotides: TGTGCCAGCAAGCCGCAGCACTCCTACAATGAGCAGTTCTTC.